One and the same sample provided the 8 T cell receptor beta chains below, sequenced in a study of blood T cell repertoires in COVID-19. Method: immunoSEQ multiplex PCR; TCRdb's copy keeps in-frame clones and lacks some. The sample consists of approximately 290,000 clones, about nine tenths of them appearing once. Sequencing was carried out using peripheral blood. Receptor source: a man aged 18 to 30 with active or convalescent COVID-19.

This clone came up a few times. The V and J genes are TRBV29-1 and TRBJ2-7, with TRBD1 matching 9 bases. Per germline, CDR1 SQVTM and CDR2 ANQGSEA. V lost 6 bases and J lost 1; bases outside the gene matches: 4. The CDR3 has 13 residues. In DNA form, the CDR3 reads TGCAGCGTGCGACAGGGGGGTTCCTACGAGCAGTACTTC. Translation: CSVRQGGSYEQYF.

The rearrangement links TRBV10-2 to TRBJ1-2, with D perhaps TRBD1 (5 bases). Looked up from germline, CDR1 is WSHSY and CDR2 is SAAADI. The CDR3 extends over 14 amino acids. Trimming took off 0 bases at V and 6 bases at J, with 11 bases between the two ends. CDR3 sequence reads: CASSESDTHDGYTF. Written as DNA, the CDR3 is TGCGCCAGCAGTGAGTCGGACACCCACGATGGCTACACCTTC.

This clone was detected once. This sequence joins TRBV28 and TRBJ1-4; TRBD1 is a possible D gene (5 bases). This CDR3 spans 14 amino acids. V lost 5 bases and J lost 2, with 9 bases in between. CDR1 and CDR2 from the germline V gene are MDHEN and SYDVKM. CDR3 nucleotide sequence: TGTGCCAGCAGTCACGGGGGGACTAATGAAAAACTGTTTTTT. Its translation is CASSHGGTNEKLFF.

The chain links TRBV5-6 to TRBJ1-2; D is perhaps TRBD1 (5 bases). V was cut by 0 bases and J by 5 bases, with 17 bases left in between. The CDR3 runs 16 residues. CDR1 and CDR2 from the germline V gene are SGHDT and YYEEEE. The CDR3 DNA is TGTGCCAGCAGCTTGGCGGGGGACCATTCCGAATATGGCTACACCTTC. Protein sequence: CASSLAGDHSEYGYTF.

The V gene is TRBV5-4, the J gene TRBJ1-1, with 8 positions matching TRBD1. The CDR3 is 15 amino acids. Germline CDR1 is SGHNT and CDR2 is YYREEE (reference sequence). Unmatched junction bases numbered 8, after V lost 4 bases and J lost 3 bases. CDR3 residues: CASSPTGGWDTEAFF. The CDR3 DNA reads as TGTGCCAGCAGCCCTACAGGGGGTTGGGACACTGAAGCTTTCTTT.

The rearrangement joins TRBV6-4 to TRBJ2-1, with 9 positions matching TRBD1. Trimming at V came to 3 bases and at J to 3 bases, leaving 3 bases not matched to a gene. CDR1 is MRHNA and CDR2 is SNTAGT in the germline V gene. The CDR3 is made up of 15 amino acids. The CDR3 here is CASSEETGGYNEQFF. In nucleotides, the CDR3 is TGTGCCAGCAGTGAGGAGACAGGGGGCTACAATGAGCAGTTCTTC.

The chain employs TRBV9 and TRBJ2-1, with 10 positions matching TRBD1. Losses at the gene ends were 4 bases for V and 7 bases for J; bases not matched to a gene: 17. Germline CDR1 reads SGDLS; CDR2 reads YYNGEE. The CDR3 sequence is 18 residues long. The CDR3 reads CASSIHSTLTGGGNEQFF. The CDR3 DNA reads as TGTGCCAGCAGCATACATTCAACGTTGACAGGGGGCGGAAATGAGCAGTTCTTC.

This clone was counted a single time. This chain links TRBV27 with TRBJ2-7; D not resolved. Germline values: CDR1 MNHEY, CDR2 SMNVEV (reference sequence). The V end lost 0 bases, the J end lost 0 bases, and 6 bases lay between the germline ends. This CDR3 comprises 14 residues. The CDR3: CASSLSRSSYEQYF. DNA for the CDR3: TGTGCCAGCAGTTTATCACGGAGCTCCTACGAGCAGTACTTC.